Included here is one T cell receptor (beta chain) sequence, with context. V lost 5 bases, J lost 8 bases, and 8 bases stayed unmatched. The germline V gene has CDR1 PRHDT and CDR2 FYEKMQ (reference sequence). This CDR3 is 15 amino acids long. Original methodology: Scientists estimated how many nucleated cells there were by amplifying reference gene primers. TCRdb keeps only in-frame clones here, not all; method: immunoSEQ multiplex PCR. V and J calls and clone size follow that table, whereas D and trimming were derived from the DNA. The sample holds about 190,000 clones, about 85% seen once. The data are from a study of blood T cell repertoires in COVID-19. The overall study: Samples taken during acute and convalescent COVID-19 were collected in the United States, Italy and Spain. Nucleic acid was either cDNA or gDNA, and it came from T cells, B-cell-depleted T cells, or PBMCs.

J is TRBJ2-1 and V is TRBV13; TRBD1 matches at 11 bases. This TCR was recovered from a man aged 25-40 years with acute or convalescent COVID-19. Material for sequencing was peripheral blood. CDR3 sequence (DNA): TGTGCCAGCAGCCTCCGGACAGGGGGCTTTCATGAGCAGTTCTTC. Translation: CASSLRTGGFHEQFF.